This TCR beta chain comes out of a study of CD8+ T cells in alopecia areata. Sequencing relied on a cDNA template that was reverse transcribed from extracted RNA. Here immunoSEQ multiplex PCR was the method, and the copy in TCRdb shows in-frame clones only, minus some. The data show some 120,000 clones, with none appearing a single time. The CDR3 is made up of 14 amino acids. Trimming cost V 3 bases and J 3 bases; bases outside gene matches: 3. The germline gives CDR1 NNHDY, CDR2 SYVADS. Worth noting for this clone: Genes here carry mouse names. The DNA ends 4 residues before the CDR3 does, and the rest of the CDR3 is filled in from the germline J gene.

The TCR comes from a C3H/HeJ mouse with alopecia areata. MHC haplotype of the strain: H2-k. Sequenced sample: lesional skin. The chain carries TRBV13-3 and TRBJ2-3; 8 nucleotides line up with TRBD1. The sequenced part of the CDR3 DNA is TGTGCCAGCAGTGGACAGGGGCGAGCAGAA. It yields the protein CASSGQGRAE. The whole CDR3 reads CASSGQGRAETLYF.